Listed below are T cell receptor beta chains from one sample, sequenced in a study of OX40 agonist ivuxolimab in advanced cancers. TCRdb's copy holds only in-frame clones and misses some; the assay was immunoSEQ multiplex PCR. The sample has tens of thousands of clones, about 89% seen once; the top ten hold around 3.4%. Sequenced material: CD4+ or CD8+ T cells sorted from blood, taken in a trial of the OX40 agonist ivuxolimab. The receptors stem from an adult with an advanced solid tumor such as melanoma, head and neck, liver or kidney cancer. Each CDR3 is given with its conserved first and last residue. Fields, in order: clone size, V gene, CDR3 length, J gene, D gene, CDR3 DNA, CDR3 protein. The D gene is left open where the match is weak. Clone size is given for some rows only: seen once, a few or many times, or a class if the clone is expanded.

abundance: .
v_gene: TRBV18
len: 17
j_gene: TRBJ2-6
d_gene: .
CDR3nt: TGTGCCAGCTCACGGGGCAGGGCTAACTCTGGGGCCAACGTCCTGACTTTC
CDR3aa: CASSRGRANSGANVLTF

abundance: .
v_gene: TRBV27
len: 14
j_gene: TRBJ1-6
d_gene: .
CDR3nt: TGTGCCAGCAGTTTAGAGGCCCAGACTTCACCCCTCCACTTT
CDR3aa: CASSLEAQTSPLHF

abundance: .
v_gene: TRBV6-6
len: 13
j_gene: TRBJ1-1
d_gene: .
CDR3nt: TGTGCCAGCAGTTACTCTAGGGGGGCTGAAGCTTTCTTT
CDR3aa: CASSYSRGAEAFF

abundance: .
v_gene: TRBV14
len: 14
j_gene: TRBJ2-2
d_gene: .
CDR3nt: TGTGCCAGCAGCCAACGTGGGTGGACCGGGGAGCTGTTTTTT
CDR3aa: CASSQRGWTGELFF

abundance: .
v_gene: TRBV28
len: 14
j_gene: TRBJ2-7
d_gene: TRBD1
CDR3nt: TGTGCCAGCACTCACGACAGGGGGCTCTACGAGCAGTACTTC
CDR3aa: CASTHDRGLYEQYF

abundance: .
v_gene: TRBV2
len: 12
j_gene: TRBJ2-7
d_gene: .
CDR3nt: TGTGCCAGCAGACCCGACAGGTCCGAGCAGTACTTC
CDR3aa: CASRPDRSEQYF

abundance: few
v_gene: TRBV6-1
len: 14
j_gene: TRBJ1-4
d_gene: .
CDR3nt: TGTGCCAGCAGTGAAGGAGCAACTAATGAAAAACTGTTTTTT
CDR3aa: CASSEGATNEKLFF

abundance: .
v_gene: TRBV30
len: 13
j_gene: TRBJ1-2
d_gene: .
CDR3nt: TGTGCCTGGGGGACGGAGATTAACTATGGCTACACCTTC
CDR3aa: CAWGTEINYGYTF

abundance: .
v_gene: TRBV6-1
len: 14
j_gene: TRBJ1-6
d_gene: .
CDR3nt: TGTGCCAGCAGGGAGGGGGGCGTGATATCACCCCTCCACTTT
CDR3aa: CASREGGVISPLHF

abundance: few
v_gene: TRBV2
len: 12
j_gene: TRBJ2-7
d_gene: .
CDR3nt: TGTGCCAGCAGTGCCAGTACCTACGAGCAGTACTTC
CDR3aa: CASSASTYEQYF

abundance: .
v_gene: TRBV28
len: 17
j_gene: TRBJ2-5
d_gene: TRBD2
CDR3nt: TGTGCCAGCACCCTCAGCGGGAGGGTCTTAGGGGGAGAGACCCAGTACTTC
CDR3aa: CASTLSGRVLGGETQYF

abundance: .
v_gene: TRBV28
len: 14
j_gene: TRBJ1-5
d_gene: .
CDR3nt: TGTGCCAGCAGTTCTCCGCGGGCGAGTCAGCCCCAGCATTTT
CDR3aa: CASSSPRASQPQHF

abundance: once
v_gene: TRBV2
len: 15
j_gene: TRBJ2-7
d_gene: .
CDR3nt: TGTGCCAGCAGAGCTCGGGGCGGGACTTCCTACGAGCAGTACTTC
CDR3aa: CASRARGGTSYEQYF

abundance: .
v_gene: TRBV7-8
len: 12
j_gene: TRBJ2-2
d_gene: .
CDR3nt: TGTGCCAGCAGCCAGACGAATAGGAGGCTGTTTTTT
CDR3aa: CASSQTNRRLFF

abundance: once
v_gene: TRBV2
len: 11
j_gene: TRBJ1-1
d_gene: .
CDR3nt: TGTGCCAGCAGTGTTGGCACTGAAGCTTTCTTT
CDR3aa: CASSVGTEAFF

abundance: .
v_gene: TRBV28
len: 12
j_gene: TRBJ2-3
d_gene: TRBD2
CDR3nt: TGTGCCAGCACCGAGACTAGCGATACGCAGTATTTT
CDR3aa: CASTETSDTQYF

abundance: few
v_gene: TRBV2
len: 16
j_gene: TRBJ1-5
d_gene: .
CDR3nt: TGTGCCAGCGATAGAGGGGACGGCCTTTGGAATCAGCCCCAGCATTTT
CDR3aa: CASDRGDGLWNQPQHF

abundance: .
v_gene: TRBV5-4
len: 15
j_gene: TRBJ1-2
d_gene: .
CDR3nt: TGTGCCAGCAGCTCCCGCAGGGACCTTAACTATGGCTACACCTTC
CDR3aa: CASSSRRDLNYGYTF

abundance: .
v_gene: TRBV27
len: 19
j_gene: TRBJ1-6
d_gene: TRBD1
CDR3nt: TGTGCCAGCAGTTCCCGAATGCCGTCAGGGGGCGCTTTCAATTCACCCCTCCACTTT
CDR3aa: CASSSRMPSGGAFNSPLHF

abundance: .
v_gene: TRBV7-9
len: 14
j_gene: TRBJ1-2
d_gene: .
CDR3nt: TGTGCCAGCAGCCCTATTAAGCCCTCCGGTGGCTACACCTTC
CDR3aa: CASSPIKPSGGYTF

abundance: .
v_gene: TRBV25-1
len: 14
j_gene: TRBJ2-1
d_gene: TRBD2
CDR3nt: TGTGCCAGCCGGACTAGCGGGAGAGTAAATGAGCAGTTCTTC
CDR3aa: CASRTSGRVNEQFF

abundance: .
v_gene: TRBV30
len: 14
j_gene: TRBJ2-7
d_gene: .
CDR3nt: TGTGCCTGGAAGTCCGGCGTTTCTACCTACGAGCAGTACTTC
CDR3aa: CAWKSGVSTYEQYF

abundance: .
v_gene: TRBV7-8
len: 11
j_gene: TRBJ2-7
d_gene: .
CDR3nt: TGTGCCAGCAGCTTGAGAAGGGAGCAGTACTTC
CDR3aa: CASSLRREQYF

abundance: .
v_gene: TRBV21-1
len: 17
j_gene: TRBJ2-5
d_gene: .
CDR3nt: TGTGCCAGCAGCAAATTCCCGAAAGGGGAGCACCAAGAGACCCAGTACTTC
CDR3aa: CASSKFPKGEHQETQYF

abundance: .
v_gene: TRBV19
len: 13
j_gene: TRBJ1-4
d_gene: .
CDR3nt: TGTGCCAGTAGTCCGGACGGTAATGAAAAACTGTTTTTT
CDR3aa: CASSPDGNEKLFF

abundance: .
v_gene: TRBV11-2
len: 16
j_gene: TRBJ2-1
d_gene: TRBD2
CDR3nt: TGTGCCAGCAGCCGTAGCGGGAGCCCCTCCTACAATGAGCAGTTCTTC
CDR3aa: CASSRSGSPSYNEQFF

abundance: .
v_gene: TRBV11-2
len: 16
j_gene: TRBJ2-4
d_gene: .
CDR3nt: TGTGCCAGCAACCCAAGAATAACAGAGGGCAAAAACATTCAGTACTTC
CDR3aa: CASNPRITEGKNIQYF

abundance: .
v_gene: TRBV2
len: 14
j_gene: TRBJ1-5
d_gene: .
CDR3nt: TGTGCCAGCATGTCAGTATCTTCGGGTCAGCCCCAGCATTTT
CDR3aa: CASMSVSSGQPQHF

abundance: .
v_gene: TRBV6-1
len: 11
j_gene: TRBJ2-7
d_gene: .
CDR3nt: TGTGCCAGCAGGGATCCCTACGAGCAGTACTTC
CDR3aa: CASRDPYEQYF

abundance: .
v_gene: TRBV12-5
len: 13
j_gene: TRBJ2-7
d_gene: .
CDR3nt: TGTGCTAGTGGTTCCTCGGATGGCTACGAGCAGTACTTC
CDR3aa: CASGSSDGYEQYF

abundance: .
v_gene: TRBV27
len: 16
j_gene: TRBJ2-7
d_gene: .
CDR3nt: TGTGTCAGCAGCCGACAAGGGCTGGGGTCCGCCTACGAGCAGTACTTC
CDR3aa: CVSSRQGLGSAYEQYF

abundance: .
v_gene: TRBV7-3
len: 16
j_gene: TRBJ2-1
d_gene: TRBD2
CDR3nt: TGTGCCAGCAGCTCACTAGCGGGAGGGTCCTACAATGAGCAGTTCTTC
CDR3aa: CASSSLAGGSYNEQFF

abundance: .
v_gene: TRBV11-2
len: 14
j_gene: TRBJ1-5
d_gene: .
CDR3nt: TGTGCCAGCAGCTTAGCGGGCCAGCCCGGAGCCCAGCATTTT
CDR3aa: CASSLAGQPGAQHF

abundance: once
v_gene: TRBV2
len: 20
j_gene: TRBJ1-5
d_gene: TRBD1
CDR3nt: TGTGCCAGCGGATCCGGCGAGGAATACCGCAAGGGACAGCTCGGTCAGCCCCAGCATTTT
CDR3aa: CASGSGEEYRKGQLGQPQHF

abundance: .
v_gene: TRBV7-6
len: 13
j_gene: TRBJ1-5
d_gene: .
CDR3nt: TGTGCCAGCAGCCTTTGGAGCAATCAGCCCCAGCATTTT
CDR3aa: CASSLWSNQPQHF

abundance: .
v_gene: TRBV18
len: 12
j_gene: TRBJ2-1
d_gene: TRBD2
CDR3nt: TGTGCCAGCTCACCACCGCTAGCGGCACAGTTCTTC
CDR3aa: CASSPPLAAQFF

abundance: once
v_gene: TRBV28
len: 13
j_gene: TRBJ2-3
d_gene: .
CDR3nt: TGTGCCAGCATATCCCCACCAGCAGATACGCAGTATTTT
CDR3aa: CASISPPADTQYF

abundance: few
v_gene: TRBV6-1
len: 15
j_gene: TRBJ2-7
d_gene: TRBD1
CDR3nt: TGTGCCAGCAGGGGCGGGGGGACAGGGGCCTACGAGCAGTACTTC
CDR3aa: CASRGGGTGAYEQYF

abundance: .
v_gene: TRBV7-2
len: 13
j_gene: TRBJ1-1
d_gene: .
CDR3nt: TGTGCCAGCAGCTTAGAGGGGAGAACTGAAGCTTTCTTT
CDR3aa: CASSLEGRTEAFF